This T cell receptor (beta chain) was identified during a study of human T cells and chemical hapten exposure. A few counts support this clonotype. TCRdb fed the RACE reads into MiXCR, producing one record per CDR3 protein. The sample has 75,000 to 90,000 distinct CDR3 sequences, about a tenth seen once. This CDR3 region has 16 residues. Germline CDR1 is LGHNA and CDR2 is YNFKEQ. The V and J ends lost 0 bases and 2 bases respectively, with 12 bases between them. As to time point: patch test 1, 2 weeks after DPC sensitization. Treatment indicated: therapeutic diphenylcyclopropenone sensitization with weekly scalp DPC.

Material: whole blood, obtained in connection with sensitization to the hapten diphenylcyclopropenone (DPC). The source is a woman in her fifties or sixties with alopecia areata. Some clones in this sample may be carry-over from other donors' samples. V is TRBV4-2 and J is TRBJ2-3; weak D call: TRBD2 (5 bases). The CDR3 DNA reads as TGTGCCAGCAGCCAAGAGTTGAGACTACCCACAGATACGCAGTATTTT. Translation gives CASSQELRLPTDTQYF.